The rows below give T cell receptor beta chains drawn from one sample of a study of T cell repertoires in aging, cancer and after chemotherapy. TCRdb recomputed calls from the multiplex PCR reads with MiXCR, one row per CDR3 protein. The sample contains about 9,700 distinct CDR3 sequences, approximately 33% of which appear only once. Specimen: blood. These TCRs come from a human donor in good health. Each CDR3 is given with its conserved first and last residue. The order of the fields is J gene, clone size, V gene, D gene, CDR3 protein, CDR3 DNA. The D gene is left open where the match is weak. Rows give clone size only sometimes, using once, few, many, or a class for an expanded clone.

J gene: TRBJ2-5
clone size: medium-sized
V gene: TRBV29-1
D gene: .
CDR3 protein: CSVEVRGSAQETQYF
CDR3 DNA: TGCAGCGTTGAAGTACGAGGGTCAGCCCAAGAGACCCAGTACTTC

J gene: TRBJ1-3
clone size: few
V gene: TRBV6-5
D gene: .
CDR3 protein: CASSTLPGISGNTIYF
CDR3 DNA: TGTGCCAGCAGCACACTCCCGGGGATCTCTGGAAACACCATATATTTT

J gene: TRBJ2-1
clone size: few
V gene: TRBV6-2/TRBV6-3
D gene: TRBD2
CDR3 protein: CASSSGTSDGTYNEQFF
CDR3 DNA: TGTGCCAGCAGTAGTGGGACTAGTGATGGCACCTACAATGAGCAGTTCTTC

J gene: TRBJ2-1
clone size: medium-sized
V gene: TRBV11-3
D gene: TRBD2
CDR3 protein: CASSSGTSGGARNEQFF
CDR3 DNA: TGTGCCAGCAGCTCAGGGACTAGCGGGGGGGCCAGGAATGAGCAGTTCTTC

J gene: TRBJ1-1
clone size: few
V gene: TRBV12-3/TRBV12-4
D gene: TRBD1
CDR3 protein: CASSPPRGLTEAFF
CDR3 DNA: TGTGCCAGCAGTCCGCCCAGGGGGCTCACTGAAGCTTTCTTT

J gene: TRBJ2-7
clone size: few
V gene: TRBV15
D gene: .
CDR3 protein: CATSSIGYEQYF
CDR3 DNA: TGTGCCACCAGCAGTATAGGGTACGAGCAGTACTTC

J gene: TRBJ1-5
clone size: .
V gene: TRBV6-4
D gene: .
CDR3 protein: CASSRDINQPQHF
CDR3 DNA: TGTGCCAGCAGCCGGGACATCAATCAGCCCCAGCATTTT

J gene: TRBJ1-3
clone size: .
V gene: TRBV19
D gene: TRBD1
CDR3 protein: CASSTLNRGSGNTIYF
CDR3 DNA: TGTGCCAGTAGTACCCTTAACAGGGGCTCTGGAAACACCATATATTTT

J gene: TRBJ1-2
clone size: .
V gene: TRBV6-1
D gene: .
CDR3 protein: CASSDPYGYTF
CDR3 DNA: TGTGCCAGCAGTGATCCGTATGGCTACACCTTC

J gene: TRBJ1-5
clone size: .
V gene: TRBV19
D gene: .
CDR3 protein: CASRARVMDQPQHF
CDR3 DNA: TGTGCCAGTAGGGCGCGGGTGATGGATCAGCCCCAGCATTTT

J gene: TRBJ2-1
clone size: .
V gene: TRBV12-3/TRBV12-4
D gene: .
CDR3 protein: CASTGRKSSYNEQFF
CDR3 DNA: TGTGCCAGCACAGGGCGTAAGAGCTCCTACAATGAGCAGTTCTTC

J gene: TRBJ2-7
clone size: medium-sized
V gene: TRBV29-1
D gene: .
CDR3 protein: CSVTLGQRSYEQYF
CDR3 DNA: TGCAGCGTTACCCTAGGACAGAGGTCCTACGAGCAGTACTTC

J gene: TRBJ1-6
clone size: .
V gene: TRBV6-1
D gene: TRBD1
CDR3 protein: CASSTTIRGLSYNSPLHF
CDR3 DNA: TGTGCCAGCAGTACAACCATCAGGGGGCTATCCTATAATTCACCCCTCCACTTT

J gene: TRBJ1-4
clone size: .
V gene: TRBV7-6
D gene: .
CDR3 protein: CASSEAGTSEKLFF
CDR3 DNA: TGTGCCAGCAGCGAAGCCGGGACAAGTGAAAAACTGTTTTTT

J gene: TRBJ2-3
clone size: .
V gene: TRBV6-5
D gene: .
CDR3 protein: CASSYLKDTQYF
CDR3 DNA: TGTGCCAGCAGTTACCTGAAAGATACGCAGTATTTT

J gene: TRBJ2-7
clone size: .
V gene: TRBV11-3
D gene: .
CDR3 protein: CASSLNSFGEPYEQYF
CDR3 DNA: TGTGCCAGCAGCTTAAACTCCTTCGGGGAACCCTACGAGCAGTACTTC

J gene: TRBJ1-6
clone size: few
V gene: TRBV14
D gene: .
CDR3 protein: CASSPEGNSPLHF
CDR3 DNA: TGTGCCAGCAGCCCAGAGGGGAATTCACCCCTCCACTTT

J gene: TRBJ2-5
clone size: .
V gene: TRBV11-3
D gene: .
CDR3 protein: CASNPTGGLIETQYF
CDR3 DNA: TGCGCCAGCAACCCCACCGGGGGACTTATAGAGACCCAGTACTTC

J gene: TRBJ1-6
clone size: few
V gene: TRBV18
D gene: .
CDR3 protein: CASSQLDGWPLHF
CDR3 DNA: TGTGCCAGCTCACAACTCGACGGGTGGCCCCTCCACTTT

J gene: TRBJ2-5
clone size: medium-sized
V gene: TRBV18
D gene: .
CDR3 protein: CASSQQETQYF
CDR3 DNA: TGTGCCAGCTCACAACAAGAGACCCAGTACTTC

J gene: TRBJ1-1
clone size: few
V gene: TRBV11-3
D gene: .
CDR3 protein: CASSLSLELPGF
CDR3 DNA: TGTGCCAGCAGCTTAAGCTTGGAACTGCCAGGCTTT

J gene: TRBJ2-1
clone size: .
V gene: TRBV5-6
D gene: .
CDR3 protein: CSSSLAGRAAFHEQFF
CDR3 DNA: TGTTCCAGCAGCTTGGCCGGCAGGGCAGCGTTTCATGAGCAGTTCTTC

J gene: TRBJ2-1
clone size: medium-sized
V gene: TRBV29-1
D gene: .
CDR3 protein: CSLGELPVLNEQFF
CDR3 DNA: TGCAGCTTGGGTGAGCTCCCCGTTTTGAATGAGCAGTTCTTC

J gene: TRBJ1-5
clone size: .
V gene: TRBV6-1
D gene: .
CDR3 protein: CASNTRLDQPQHF
CDR3 DNA: TGTGCCAGCAACACACGGCTCGATCAGCCCCAGCATTTT

J gene: TRBJ1-4
clone size: few
V gene: TRBV5-4
D gene: .
CDR3 protein: CASSLKGTSEKLFF
CDR3 DNA: TGTGCCAGCAGCTTGAAGGGAACGAGCGAAAAACTGTTTTTT

J gene: TRBJ2-4
clone size: .
V gene: TRBV18
D gene: .
CDR3 protein: CASSPLARNIQYF
CDR3 DNA: TGTGCCAGCTCACCGCTAGCCAGGAACATTCAGTACTTC

J gene: TRBJ2-4
clone size: .
V gene: TRBV11-3
D gene: .
CDR3 protein: CASTHGDGLAKNIQYF
CDR3 DNA: TGTGCCAGCACCCACGGGGACGGACTAGCCAAAAACATTCAGTACTTC

J gene: TRBJ1-6
clone size: few
V gene: TRBV19
D gene: TRBD1
CDR3 protein: CASSGAGGNSPLHF
CDR3 DNA: TGTGCCAGTAGTGGGGCAGGGGGTAATTCACCCCTCCACTTT

J gene: TRBJ2-7
clone size: once
V gene: TRBV15
D gene: .
CDR3 protein: CATSRAGTFYEQYF
CDR3 DNA: TGTGCCACCAGCAGAGCTGGGACTTTCTACGAGCAGTACTTC

J gene: TRBJ2-1
clone size: .
V gene: TRBV11-3
D gene: .
CDR3 protein: CASSWTGGRNEQFF
CDR3 DNA: TGTGCCAGCAGCTGGACGGGGGGCCGTAATGAGCAGTTCTTC

J gene: TRBJ1-2
clone size: medium-sized
V gene: TRBV29-1
D gene: .
CDR3 protein: CSVAAVVGGYVDYTF
CDR3 DNA: TGCAGCGTAGCCGCGGTCGTCGGAGGTTATGTTGACTACACCTTC

J gene: TRBJ2-7
clone size: .
V gene: TRBV7-9
D gene: TRBD2
CDR3 protein: CASSLRAGSHIDEQYF
CDR3 DNA: TGTGCCAGCAGCTTACGAGCGGGATCCCATATCGACGAGCAGTACTTC

J gene: TRBJ2-1
clone size: .
V gene: TRBV28
D gene: .
CDR3 protein: CASSGHNEQFF
CDR3 DNA: TGTGCCAGCTCTGGACACAATGAGCAGTTCTTC

J gene: TRBJ2-7
clone size: few
V gene: TRBV6-1
D gene: .
CDR3 protein: CASSYSHWSYEQYF
CDR3 DNA: TGTGCCAGCAGTTACTCTCACTGGAGCTACGAGCAGTACTTC

J gene: TRBJ1-3
clone size: .
V gene: TRBV11-3
D gene: .
CDR3 protein: CASSPSVSGNTIYF
CDR3 DNA: TGTGCCAGCAGCCCGTCGGTCTCTGGAAACACCATATATTTT

J gene: TRBJ1-1
clone size: .
V gene: TRBV5-6
D gene: TRBD1
CDR3 protein: CASTQAGTANTEAFF
CDR3 DNA: TGTGCCAGCACCCAGGCCGGGACAGCGAACACTGAAGCTTTCTTT